This T cell receptor (beta chain) was obtained from a study of shared T cell receptors in the human thymus (dated by TCRdb to 2020 to 2023). At the level of the whole study: The study examined how the human thymus generates shared, self-reactive T-cell receptor alpha chains.

From its cysteine to its phenylalanine, the CDR3 spans 15 amino acids. The DNA shown is the 45-base CDR3, in frame from base 1. From the germline V gene, CDR1 is SGHDN and CDR2 is FVKESK. Trimming removed 3 bases from V and 3 bases from J; the gene matches leave 4 bases unexplained. About this clone: Its antigen is not yet known. No base quality values were provided; no much bigger clone lies one nucleotide off.

The library was obtained by the immunoSEQ multiplex PCR assay. In TCRdb, the immuneACCESS table is reduced to in-frame sequences with V and J assigned. These tables do not hold every clone; where another copy was compared, an unresolved V gene accounts for under half, and the others remain unexplained. The sample includes 700,000 or so clones, with 70% to 90% observed a single time. The ten largest clonotypes hold roughly 0.01% of the sample. The same data also went into a second study, on human thymus T cells. The second publication reports: The donors were immunologically healthy infants in Finland who had open corrective cardiac surgery for congenital heart defects. The thymus tissue came from surgical resects taken out during corrective cardiac surgery. Biased V and J gene segment usage appeared to be present in both thymic and peripheral blood repertoires. According to the related research, thymic TCR repertoires were highly overlapping among unrelated individuals. The study described the TCR alpha and beta repertoires in about 8 infant thymus samples and a handful of matching peripheral blood samples. The cohort included six male and two female infants, with donor ages spanning 7 to 244 days. Thymocytes were released mechanically from tissue and stored at -70 °C as pellets of 10-30 million cells. A QIAsymphony instrument was used to extract genomic DNA from the frozen cell pellets. Using the immunoSEQ multiplex PCR assay, the TCRB and TCRAD loci were amplified from a standardized quantity of quality-controlled genomic DNA. The amplicons spanned the V(D)J region and were long enough to cover the CDR3 and allow V and J genes to be identified. The commercial immunoSEQ service was used to sequence amplicons on an Illumina platform. Primer bias and sequencing errors were corrected using previously described methods, and TCRAD and TCRB definitions followed the IMGT database. Repertoires were analysed with immunoSEQ Analyzer 3.0 and VDJTools, covering basic statistics, V/J segment usage, diversity estimates, rarefaction and pairwise overlap. Diversity was estimated using the Chao1, ChaoE, Efron-Thisted, Shannon and inverse Simpson indices, and was also estimated on datasets down-sampled to the size of the smallest sample. Repertoire overlap used strict matching of CDR3 nucleotide sequence, V gene and J gene, with Jaccard-based multidimensional scaling clustering. On average, thymus samples yielded 800,000 or so unique TCRB clonotypes, whereas blood samples yielded some 92,000.

This clonotype originated in a girl younger than two with a congenital heart defect. Donor details come from another sample of the same person, matched by shared clones. This sequence uses TRBV14 and TRBJ1-2, and 10 junctional nucleotides match TRBD1. The sequenced material came from thymocytes. CDR3 region: CASSHRTGGDYGYTF. The DNA sequence is given as TGTGCCAGCAGCCACCGGACAGGGGGGGACTATGGCTACACCTTC.